This is a list of T cell receptor beta chains from one sample in a study of T-cell memory formation after mild COVID-19. TCRdb itself ran the 5' RACE reads through MiXCR, one entry per CDR3 protein. Of nearly 250,000 distinct CDR3 sequences detected, less than 20% appear once; the ten largest clones hold 2.1%. What was sequenced was PBMCs or a T cell subset sorted from them (not recorded which). These receptor sequences come from an adult woman who had mild COVID-19 (a few samples of this study predate the infection). Cell type and time point are not known. The CDR3 runs from the conserved cysteine through the conserved F or W. Fields, in order: V gene, clone size, J gene, CDR3 protein. Only part of the rows carry a size: once, few, many, or a class if the clone is expanded.

v_call: TRBV20-1; clone_size: few; j_call: TRBJ2-7; cdr3_aa: CSAREPGLASYEQYF
v_call: TRBV7-2; clone_size: -; j_call: TRBJ2-2; cdr3_aa: CASSFSLLRGRTGELFF
v_call: TRBV7-9; clone_size: few; j_call: TRBJ1-1; cdr3_aa: CASSLPGQGNTEAFF
v_call: TRBV5-1; clone_size: few; j_call: TRBJ1-2; cdr3_aa: CASSPGQALLANYGYTF
v_call: TRBV20-1; clone_size: few; j_call: TRBJ2-3; cdr3_aa: CSASGDRGMASPTDTQYF
v_call: TRBV5-1; clone_size: few; j_call: TRBJ2-2; cdr3_aa: CASSFTHRDRGPNTGELFF
v_call: TRBV5-1; clone_size: few; j_call: TRBJ2-7; cdr3_aa: CASSWGRQAAYEQYF
v_call: TRBV12-3/TRBV12-4; clone_size: many; j_call: TRBJ2-1; cdr3_aa: CASNLGTGSKQFF
v_call: TRBV30; clone_size: -; j_call: TRBJ2-2; cdr3_aa: CAWSKRGMNTGGLFF
v_call: TRBV5-1; clone_size: -; j_call: TRBJ2-2; cdr3_aa: CASSPVIGTFTGELFF
v_call: TRBV24-1; clone_size: -; j_call: TRBJ2-3; cdr3_aa: CATSGFPETDTQYF
v_call: TRBV24-1; clone_size: few; j_call: TRBJ2-2; cdr3_aa: CATSDPGQGNTGELFF
v_call: TRBV12-3/TRBV12-4; clone_size: few; j_call: TRBJ2-7; cdr3_aa: CASSLVASGNYEQYF
v_call: TRBV3-1; clone_size: -; j_call: TRBJ2-1; cdr3_aa: CASSHIPGTVNEQFF
v_call: TRBV2; clone_size: many; j_call: TRBJ2-2; cdr3_aa: CASSVTGYGELFF
v_call: TRBV6-5; clone_size: -; j_call: TRBJ1-6; cdr3_aa: CASSGPAEGIYNSPLHF
v_call: TRBV30; clone_size: -; j_call: TRBJ2-6; cdr3_aa: CAWIGGANVLTF
v_call: TRBV29-1; clone_size: -; j_call: TRBJ1-2; cdr3_aa: CSVDVDSRGYTF
v_call: TRBV29-1; clone_size: -; j_call: TRBJ2-2; cdr3_aa: CSVRTATGGELFF
v_call: TRBV24-1; clone_size: many; j_call: TRBJ2-1; cdr3_aa: CATSDGLAGTFNEQFF
v_call: TRBV7-3; clone_size: few; j_call: TRBJ2-1; cdr3_aa: CASSTLAGGRHEQFF
v_call: TRBV3-1; clone_size: -; j_call: TRBJ1-1; cdr3_aa: CASSLPGQGVPEAFF
v_call: TRBV4-2; clone_size: -; j_call: TRBJ2-3; cdr3_aa: CASSQGTGADTQYF
v_call: TRBV24-1; clone_size: -; j_call: TRBJ2-5; cdr3_aa: CATSAGFPIETQYF
v_call: TRBV5-5; clone_size: -; j_call: TRBJ2-7; cdr3_aa: CASSLEGGRNSYEQYF
v_call: TRBV12-3/TRBV12-4; clone_size: many; j_call: TRBJ2-5; cdr3_aa: CASTKYGRLQETQYF
v_call: TRBV12-3/TRBV12-4; clone_size: -; j_call: TRBJ1-1; cdr3_aa: CASSLTWGTEAFF
v_call: TRBV14; clone_size: -; j_call: TRBJ2-1; cdr3_aa: CASSQETSRLSSYNEQFF
v_call: TRBV6-1; clone_size: -; j_call: TRBJ2-3; cdr3_aa: CASSEYYRGSTDTQYF
v_call: TRBV5-1; clone_size: -; j_call: TRBJ2-7; cdr3_aa: CASRTSGFNEQYF
v_call: TRBV2; clone_size: -; j_call: TRBJ2-6; cdr3_aa: CASSEISLDWSGANVLTF
v_call: TRBV11-2; clone_size: -; j_call: TRBJ2-4; cdr3_aa: CASSRGQLAKNIQYF
v_call: TRBV14; clone_size: few; j_call: TRBJ2-1; cdr3_aa: CASSIRGGNEQFF
v_call: TRBV27; clone_size: -; j_call: TRBJ2-2; cdr3_aa: CASSPSGTGVGELFF
v_call: TRBV20-1; clone_size: few; j_call: TRBJ2-5; cdr3_aa: CSAHPRAGETQYF
v_call: TRBV21-1; clone_size: few; j_call: TRBJ2-1; cdr3_aa: CASSSVQRCSYNEQFF
v_call: TRBV2; clone_size: few; j_call: TRBJ1-1; cdr3_aa: CASSEGLGRSNTEAFF
v_call: TRBV5-4; clone_size: few; j_call: TRBJ2-2; cdr3_aa: CASRGPSGENTGELFF
v_call: TRBV5-1; clone_size: few; j_call: TRBJ1-1; cdr3_aa: CASSLVLSTEAFF
v_call: TRBV29-1; clone_size: -; j_call: TRBJ2-7; cdr3_aa: CSVGGQGVFEQYF
v_call: TRBV5-4; clone_size: -; j_call: TRBJ2-7; cdr3_aa: CASSPRGKSDYEQYF
v_call: TRBV5-1; clone_size: -; j_call: TRBJ1-2; cdr3_aa: CASSLGAEPYGYTF
v_call: TRBV12-3/TRBV12-4; clone_size: few; j_call: TRBJ1-5; cdr3_aa: CASSLGGGSNQPQHF
v_call: TRBV4-1; clone_size: few; j_call: TRBJ1-6; cdr3_aa: CASSQEGNYNSPLHF
v_call: TRBV7-2; clone_size: -; j_call: TRBJ2-2; cdr3_aa: CASSHRGPRVDGELFF
v_call: TRBV2; clone_size: -; j_call: TRBJ1-2; cdr3_aa: CASTSEGTASNYGYTF
v_call: TRBV20-1; clone_size: many; j_call: TRBJ1-2; cdr3_aa: CSASNANYGYTF
v_call: TRBV18; clone_size: -; j_call: TRBJ2-1; cdr3_aa: CASSPQIYEQFF
v_call: TRBV5-1; clone_size: -; j_call: TRBJ2-3; cdr3_aa: CASSLRTDSTDTQYF
v_call: TRBV4-2; clone_size: few; j_call: TRBJ2-7; cdr3_aa: CASSSATGTIYEQYF
v_call: TRBV7-9; clone_size: -; j_call: TRBJ2-5; cdr3_aa: CASSSYSGSGQETQYF
v_call: TRBV20-1; clone_size: -; j_call: TRBJ2-3; cdr3_aa: CSPIRQASTDTQYF
v_call: TRBV30; clone_size: -; j_call: TRBJ1-2; cdr3_aa: CAWSFPKRGNYGYTF
v_call: TRBV12-3/TRBV12-4; clone_size: -; j_call: TRBJ2-3; cdr3_aa: CASSGLAGFADTQYF
v_call: TRBV24-1; clone_size: -; j_call: TRBJ2-1; cdr3_aa: CATSDSPAGREQFF
v_call: TRBV20-1; clone_size: few; j_call: TRBJ2-7; cdr3_aa: CSAGFSAGPYEQYF
v_call: TRBV15; clone_size: -; j_call: TRBJ1-5; cdr3_aa: CATSRDNQPQHF
v_call: TRBV5-1; clone_size: few; j_call: TRBJ1-2; cdr3_aa: CASSPRQGTYGYTF
v_call: TRBV7-3; clone_size: few; j_call: TRBJ2-1; cdr3_aa: CASSLIPIETMPTSVQFF
v_call: TRBV20-1; clone_size: few; j_call: TRBJ2-7; cdr3_aa: CSARDRATGGVQYF